The present T cell receptor (beta chain) was sequenced within a study of PD-L1 blockade in urothelial cancer. Sequenced by immunoSEQ multiplex PCR; TCRdb stores in-frame clones only, minus some. The sample has roughly 55,000 clones; 86% are singletons. Described time point: pretreatment peripheral blood. Germline CDR1 GTSNPN, CDR2 SVGIG (reference sequence). Trimming left V 5 bases short and J 0 bases short, with 8 bases between. This CDR3 is 13 amino acids long. This clone was picked up a small number of times. The sample was PBMCs, taken around atezolizumab (anti-PD-L1) treatment. This chain uses TRBV30 with TRBJ1-3; tentatively, D is TRBD1 (5 bases). This TCR was recovered from a man aged 60-69 years with urothelial cancer. CDR3 sequence: CAWYRSSGNTIYF. The CDR3 DNA follows: TGTGCCTGGTACAGGAGCTCTGGAAACACCATATATTTT.